The present T cell receptor beta chain was sequenced within a study of blood T cell repertoires in COVID-19. In the original processing: Estimated nucleated cell counts came from reference gene primer amplification. This table comes from immunoSEQ multiplex PCR, and its TCRdb copy is limited to in-frame clones, with some not included. V and J calls plus clone size are reproduced from that table; the DNA served to infer D and trimming. The top ten hold around 3.9% of the sample, which has approximately 54,000 clones, 85% to 95% seen once. This CDR3 has 15 residues. V dropped 5 bases and J dropped 7; count of bases not matched to a gene: 7. Germline V gene sequence: CDR1 SGHAT, CDR2 FQNNGV.

This TCR was recovered from a man in his forties or fifties with acute or convalescent COVID-19. V gene TRBV11-2 combines with J gene TRBJ1-4; 10 bases fit TRBD1. Sequencing was done on a sample of peripheral blood. CDR3 sequence: CASSPTGQGGEKLFF. The CDR3 bases are TGTGCCAGCAGCCCGACCGGACAGGGGGGTGAAAAACTGTTTTTT.